The rows below give T cell receptor beta chains drawn from one sample of a study of neurological immune-mediated disorders. TCRdb used MiXCR to reprocess the 5' RACE reads, holding one entry per CDR3 protein. The data hold tens of thousands of distinct CDR3 sequences, with 2.5% observed a single time. The sample taken for sequencing was PBMCs. These receptors all stem from a man aged 45 to 65 with multiple sclerosis. Each CDR3 is given with its conserved first and last residue. D genes are given only for firm matches. Clone size is not always given. Where it is, it says once, few, many or a class for expanded clones.

v_call	j_call	clone_size	d_call	cdr3_nt	cdr3_aa
TRBV29-1	TRBJ1-1	many	.	TGCAGCGTTGACAGATTTAACACTGAAGCTTTCTTT	CSVDRFNTEAFF
TRBV7-7	TRBJ2-1	many	.	TGTGCTAGCAGCTGGGGGACTGGCAATGAGCAGTTCTTC	CASSWGTGNEQFF
TRBV7-9	TRBJ2-7	many	.	TGTGCCAGCAGCTTACGGATGTCAGGAAAGGTCTACGAGCAGTACTTC	CASSLRMSGKVYEQYF
TRBV6-6	TRBJ2-1	many	TRBD2	TGTGCCAGCAGTTGGGGTCTAGCGGGGGCGTTTCAGTTCTTC	CASSWGLAGAFQFF
TRBV27	TRBJ1-5	many	TRBD1	TGTGCCAGCAGTTTTCAGGGGGCCGATCAGCCCCAGCATTTT	CASSFQGADQPQHF
TRBV5-1	TRBJ2-2	many	.	TGCGCCAGCAGCTTCAGGGGACAGAACACCGGGGAGCTGTTTTTT	CASSFRGQNTGELFF
TRBV7-9	TRBJ2-1	many	TRBD1	TGTGCCAGCAGCCCCGGGACAGGGGGCTATCATGAGCAGTTCTTC	CASSPGTGGYHEQFF
TRBV4-1	TRBJ2-1	many	TRBD1	TGCGCCAGCAGCCAAGGACAGGGGGTCTCCTACAATGAGCAGTTCTTC	CASSQGQGVSYNEQFF
TRBV6-5	TRBJ2-7	many	.	TGTGCCAGCCGCGAGTCTGGTGAGCAGTACTTC	CASRESGEQYF
TRBV7-7	TRBJ2-5	many	.	TGTGCTAGCAGCTTAGGTGTATCAGGGGAAGAGACCCAGTACTTC	CASSLGVSGEETQYF
TRBV15	TRBJ2-1	few	.	TGTGCCACCAGCAGACCTAACAATGAGCAGTTCTTC	CATSRPNNEQFF
TRBV5-1	TRBJ1-1	many	.	TGCGCCAGCAGCTTGGATGTAGGTCTCGGTTGGGGTGAAGCTTTCTTT	CASSLDVGLGWGEAFF
TRBV12-3/TRBV12-4	TRBJ1-2	many	.	TGTGCCAGCAGTTGGGTCGGCGGGGGCGACGGCTATGGCTACACCTTC	CASSWVGGGDGYGYTF
TRBV5-1	TRBJ1-2	many	TRBD1	TGCGCCAGCAGCCGGGGACAGCGGTCTGCCGGCTACACCTTC	CASSRGQRSAGYTF
TRBV3-1	TRBJ2-7	many	TRBD1	TGTGCCAGCAGCCAGGCCGGGACAGGGTTCCACGAGCAGTACTTC	CASSQAGTGFHEQYF
TRBV5-5	TRBJ1-2	many	.	TGTGCCAGCAGCTTGATAGTGGATATGGGAGGCTACACCTTC	CASSLIVDMGGYTF
TRBV5-6	TRBJ2-7	many	.	TGTGCCAGCAGCTTCAGGGAAGGCGAGCAGTACTTC	CASSFREGEQYF
TRBV27	TRBJ2-3	medium-sized	.	TGTGCCAGCAGGGTCGCAGGGCTCACAGATACGCAGTATTTT	CASRVAGLTDTQYF
TRBV12-3/TRBV12-4	TRBJ1-3	many	.	TGTGCCAGCAGCCGGGGCTCTGGAAACACCATATATTTT	CASSRGSGNTIYF
TRBV7-9	TRBJ2-2	many	TRBD1	TGTGCCAGCAGCTCGACAGGGGACACCGGGGAGCTGTTTTTT	CASSSTGDTGELFF
TRBV12-3/TRBV12-4	TRBJ1-2	.	.	TGTGCCAGCAGTTCTCAAACCGGGACACTCTATGGCTACACCTTC	CASSSQTGTLYGYTF
TRBV7-9	TRBJ1-3	many	.	TGTGCCAGCAGCTTAGGAGGCCAAGGCTCGGGAAACACCATATATTTT	CASSLGGQGSGNTIYF
TRBV5-1	TRBJ1-1	many	.	TGCGCCAGCAGCTTGGGACGGCGGAACACTGAAGCTTTCTTT	CASSLGRRNTEAFF
TRBV7-2	TRBJ1-2	many	.	TGTGCCAGCAGCTACCCCAGGGACTATGGCTACACCTTC	CASSYPRDYGYTF
TRBV20-1	TRBJ2-1	many	TRBD1	TGCAGTGCTAGAAGGACAGGGAAGAATGAGCAGTTCTTC	CSARRTGKNEQFF
TRBV27	TRBJ2-1	many	TRBD2	TGTGCCAGCAGTTCTAGGCTCGGGACTAGCGGGGAGTTCTTC	CASSSRLGTSGEFF
TRBV5-1	TRBJ1-4	many	.	TGCGCCAGCAGCAGGTGGGACACCACTAATGAAAAACTGTTTTTT	CASSRWDTTNEKLFF
TRBV7-2	TRBJ2-6	many	.	TGTGCCAGCAGCTTAGCAGCGGGCTCTGGGGCCAACGTCCTGACTTTC	CASSLAAGSGANVLTF
TRBV9	TRBJ1-4	many	TRBD1	TGTGCCAGCAGCGCCGGACAGGGTACAACTAATGAAAAACTGTTTTTT	CASSAGQGTTNEKLFF
TRBV5-1	TRBJ2-1	many	TRBD1	TGCGCCAGCAGCTTGGTCTCAGGGGGCCGCTTTGAGCAGTTCTTC	CASSLVSGGRFEQFF
TRBV4-1	TRBJ1-2	.	TRBD1	TGCGCCAGCAGCCAAGGCAGGGGGAATGAATATGGCTACACCTTC	CASSQGRGNEYGYTF
TRBV5-1	TRBJ2-3	many	TRBD1	TGCGCCAGCAGCTTGCAACAGGGGCTAAGCACAGATACGCAGTATTTT	CASSLQQGLSTDTQYF
TRBV20-1	TRBJ1-6	many	.	TGCAGTGCTAGCCCGACAGGTTTTAATTCACCCCTCCACTTT	CSASPTGFNSPLHF
TRBV27	TRBJ2-2	many	.	TGTGCCAGCAGTTTTTCCAGGCTCAGGGGTGACACCGGGGAGCTGTTTTTT	CASSFSRLRGDTGELFF
TRBV7-2	TRBJ2-5	many	TRBD2	TGTGCCAGCTCAACGGGAGGGCTGGAAGAGACCCAGTACTTC	CASSTGGLEETQYF
TRBV20-1	TRBJ1-5	many	TRBD1	TGCAGTGCTAGGCAGGGGGGACAGCCCCAGCATTTT	CSARQGGQPQHF
TRBV7-2	TRBJ1-2	many	.	TGTGCCAGCAGCTTTTGGAGGTCGTGGAACGGCTACACCTTC	CASSFWRSWNGYTF
TRBV5-1	TRBJ1-4	many	TRBD1	TGCGCCAGCAGCTTGGGTACAGGGGGCGGTGAAAAACTGTTTTTT	CASSLGTGGGEKLFF
TRBV5-1	TRBJ2-2	many	.	TGCGCCACTCAAGTACCTACGAACACCGGGGAGCTGTTTTTT	CATQVPTNTGELFF
TRBV25-1	TRBJ2-5	many	TRBD1	TGTGCCAGCGGCAGGGGGGAGACCCAGTACTTC	CASGRGETQYF
TRBV3-1	TRBJ1-1	many	.	TGTGCCAGCAGCCAAGTACCGGGCCCCACTGAAGCTTTCTTT	CASSQVPGPTEAFF
TRBV5-1	TRBJ1-1	many	.	TGCGCCAGCAGCTTGTGGGGGCGGGTGGACACTGAAGCTTTCTTT	CASSLWGRVDTEAFF
TRBV28	TRBJ2-2	few	.	TGTGCCAGCCTCGTATTAGGCGGGGAGCTGTTTTTT	CASLVLGGELFF
TRBV20-1	TRBJ1-1	many	.	TGCAGTGCTAGAAATACTGAAGCTTTCTTT	CSARNTEAFF
TRBV5-6	TRBJ1-4	many	TRBD1	TGTGCCAGCAGCCGGTGGACAGGGTACGGTGAAAAACTGTTTTTT	CASSRWTGYGEKLFF
TRBV5-1	TRBJ2-3	many	.	TGCGCCAGCAGCACTCAAGATCGCAGAGATACGCAGTATTTT	CASSTQDRRDTQYF
TRBV3-1	TRBJ2-3	many	TRBD2	TGTGCCAGCAGCCAAGTTATTAGCGGGACCACAGATACGCAGTATTTT	CASSQVISGTTDTQYF
TRBV6-6	TRBJ1-1	many	.	TGTGCCAGCAGGACGGGGGACACTGAAGCTTTCTTT	CASRTGDTEAFF
TRBV5-1	TRBJ1-1	many	.	TGCGCCAGCAGCTTGTATGGGGAGACGGACGCTGAAGCTTTCTTT	CASSLYGETDAEAFF
TRBV29-1	TRBJ2-3	many	.	TGCAGCGTTGACGTGGGGGAGGCAGATACGCAGTATTTT	CSVDVGEADTQYF
TRBV10-1	TRBJ1-1	many	.	TGCGCCAGCAGTCCGAATAAGGGTGAAGCTTTCTTT	CASSPNKGEAFF
TRBV6-6	TRBJ1-1	many	.	TGTGCCAGCAGTTTCGAGGGACTGAACACTGAAGCTTTCTTT	CASSFEGLNTEAFF
TRBV5-1	TRBJ1-5	few	TRBD1	TGCGCCAGCAGCCGGACGGAGATTCAGACAGGGCCGGAGAGTCAGCCCCAGAATTTT	CASSRTEIQTGPESQPQNF
TRBV5-5	TRBJ2-2	many	.	TGTGCCAGCAGCTTGTTTCTCAACACCGGGGAGCTGTTTTTT	CASSLFLNTGELFF
TRBV20-1	TRBJ1-1	many	TRBD1	TGCAGTGCTAGAGCCGGGACAGTGAACACTGAAGCTTTCTTT	CSARAGTVNTEAFF
TRBV5-1	TRBJ2-3	many	.	TGCGCCAGCAGCTTGTCAGGCCGTACAGATACGCAGTATTTT	CASSLSGRTDTQYF
TRBV7-6	TRBJ2-2	many	.	TGTGCCAGCAGCTTTTCACCCTCGGCGAACACCGGGGAGCTGTTTTTT	CASSFSPSANTGELFF
TRBV12-3/TRBV12-4	TRBJ1-2	many	.	TGTGCCAGCAGTTTTCTCCCAGATTCTAACTATGGCTACACCTTC	CASSFLPDSNYGYTF
TRBV5-1	TRBJ2-5	many	TRBD1	TGCGCCAGCAGCCAGGGACAGGGGGCGATCGAGACCCAGTACTTC	CASSQGQGAIETQYF